These 2 T cell receptor beta chains share one sample of origin, sequenced in a study of T cell responses to AZD1222 COVID-19 vaccine. Assay: immunoSEQ multiplex PCR; the TCRdb copy retains only in-frame clones and omits some. The sample consists of around 99,000 clones, roughly nine tenths of them appearing once. This specimen consisted of peripheral blood, obtained 28 days after the second AZD1222 dose. The source of these receptors is an adult who received the AZD1222 COVID-19 vaccine.

This clone showed up just a few times. This sequence joins TRBV19 and TRBJ1-5, with 11 bases fitting TRBD1. CDR3 size: 14 residues. V was clipped by 9 bases and J by 9 bases; unmatched bases: 10. The germline gives CDR1 LNHDA, CDR2 SQIVND (reference sequence). The CDR3 reads CASLGGQGERPQHF. CDR3 in DNA: TGTGCCAGCTTGGGGGGACAGGGGGAGCGGCCCCAGCATTTT.

V and J are TRBV9 and TRBJ1-2, with 10 bases lining up with TRBD1. This CDR3 contains 16 residues. Germline V gives CDR1 SGDLS, CDR2 YYNGEE. The J segment lost 6 bases and the V segment lost 1 base, leaving 9 bases of the junction unmatched. CDR3 coding DNA: TGTGCCAGCAGCGTACCCGGGACAGGGGAAAGTGATGGCTACACCTTC. Protein product: CASSVPGTGESDGYTF.